These T cell receptor beta chains were read from a single sample in a study of a mutant IDH1 vaccine in newly diagnosed glioma. Here immunoSEQ multiplex PCR was the method, and the copy in TCRdb shows in-frame clones only, minus some. The sample holds 85,000 to 100,000 clones, around 77% seen once. Sequencing used PBMCs, obtained from a glioma patient treated with radiotherapy, temozolomide or both. Receptor source: a man aged 35-49 years with glioma. Both conserved end residues are part of each CDR3. The D gene is left open where the match is weak. Only some rows state a clone size, as once, few, many or a class for expanded clones.

J gene | D gene | V gene | clone size | CDR3 DNA | CDR3 protein
TRBJ1-1 | . | TRBV10-3 | once | TGTGCCATCACCGCTTCGGGGCCTGAAGCTTTCTTT | CAITASGPEAFF
TRBJ2-5 | TRBD1 | TRBV20-1 | . | TGCAGTGCCACTAACAGGGGGACCCAGTACTTC | CSATNRGTQYF
TRBJ2-1 | TRBD2 | TRBV10-3 | . | TGTGCCATCAGTGGACTAGCGGGAGTGGATGAGCAGTTCTTC | CAISGLAGVDEQFF
TRBJ2-1 | TRBD1 | TRBV7-2 | . | TGTGCCAGCACCTGGATGGGGACAGGGGAGAATGAGCAGTTCTTC | CASTWMGTGENEQFF
TRBJ1-4 | . | TRBV6-1 | . | TGTGCCAGCAGCCGATCGACGGGGTCAGGAGAAAAACTGTTTTTT | CASSRSTGSGEKLFF
TRBJ1-1 | . | TRBV7-2 | once | TGTGCCAGCAGCTTAAGTATTGACAGAATGAACACTGAAGCTTTCTTT | CASSLSIDRMNTEAFF
TRBJ1-2 | TRBD1 | TRBV27 | . | TGTGCCAGCAGCCACCGGGACAGTCGGAACTATGGCTACACCTTC | CASSHRDSRNYGYTF
TRBJ2-2 | . | TRBV19 | . | TGTGCCAGTAGCACCCGAGCCTCCGGGGAGCTGTTTTTT | CASSTRASGELFF
TRBJ2-7 | . | TRBV6-1 | few | TGTGCCAGCAGTCTAGGGACGGGGAAGTACTTC | CASSLGTGKYF
TRBJ2-4 | TRBD2 | TRBV6-6 | . | TGTGCCAGCAGTTACGCTAGCGGAGCCGATAAAAACATTCAGTACTTC | CASSYASGADKNIQYF
TRBJ1-2 | . | TRBV29-1 | . | TGCAGCGTAAACAGGGAACCGGGTGGCTACACCTTC | CSVNREPGGYTF
TRBJ1-1 | TRBD1 | TRBV2 | few | TGTGCCAGCAGTATGGGACAGGAGGGGGTAGGCACTGAAGCTTTCTTT | CASSMGQEGVGTEAFF
TRBJ2-5 | . | TRBV5-6 | . | TGTGCCAGCAGCTTGGAGTATCGGGGGGAGACCCAGTACTTC | CASSLEYRGETQYF
TRBJ2-5 | TRBD2 | TRBV28 | . | TGTGCCAGCAGTTTCTCCCTACGGGCTAGCGGGAACCAAGAGACCCAGTACTTC | CASSFSLRASGNQETQYF
TRBJ1-2 | . | TRBV11-2 | . | TGTGCCAGCAGCTTAGACTACAGGGAGGGCTACACCTTC | CASSLDYREGYTF
TRBJ2-1 | TRBD2 | TRBV14 | few | TGTGCCAGCAGCCAAGATCTTTTTGAGCGGGGGACCGACAATGAGCAGTTCTTC | CASSQDLFERGTDNEQFF
TRBJ1-5 | . | TRBV30 | few | TGTGCCTGGAGTGGATCACCCGGGACATCAAATCAGCCCCAGCATTTT | CAWSGSPGTSNQPQHF
TRBJ2-7 | . | TRBV30 | . | TGTGCCTGGAAGATGGGGGGAGAGCAGTACTTC | CAWKMGGEQYF
TRBJ1-4 | TRBD1 | TRBV7-9 | . | TGTGCCAGCAGCTTATCGCTTGGACAGGGGAACGAAAAACTGTTTTTT | CASSLSLGQGNEKLFF
TRBJ2-7 | TRBD1 | TRBV29-1 | . | TGCAGCGTCACAGGACAGGGGGCGCAAGAGCAGTACTTC | CSVTGQGAQEQYF
TRBJ2-5 | . | TRBV9 | once | TGTGCCAGCAGCTTCCGAGGGGAGACCCAGTACTTC | CASSFRGETQYF
TRBJ2-3 | . | TRBV5-4 | . | TGTGCCAGCAGCTTTACAGCGAGAGGCACAGATACGCAGTATTTT | CASSFTARGTDTQYF
TRBJ1-2 | . | TRBV25-1 | many | TGTGCCAGCAGTGAAACGGCATTCTATGGCTACACCTTC | CASSETAFYGYTF
TRBJ2-1 | . | TRBV5-1 | . | TGCGCCAGCAGCGATTTAGCTGAGCAGTTCTTC | CASSDLAEQFF
TRBJ1-1 | . | TRBV5-1 | . | TGCGCCAGCAGCCGAGACGGGACTCTCGGCGGAGCTTTCTTT | CASSRDGTLGGAFF
TRBJ2-1 | TRBD2 | TRBV2 | . | TGTGCCAGCAGTGAAGCGCCGAAGACTAGCTACTTCTTC | CASSEAPKTSYFF
TRBJ1-3 | TRBD1 | TRBV7-2 | . | TGTGCCAGCAGCGTACAGGGGGCGGGAGGAAACACCATATATTTT | CASSVQGAGGNTIYF
TRBJ2-1 | . | TRBV28 | . | TGTGCCAGCAGTGGTAGCGCGTCCCTGAGGGTGCAGTTCTTC | CASSGSASLRVQFF
TRBJ1-4 | . | TRBV6-5 | . | TGTGCCAGCAGTTACACTTCCCCCCAGGGGTCACTGTTTTTT | CASSYTSPQGSLFF
TRBJ1-6 | . | TRBV7-7 | . | TGTGCTAGCAGCTCCACCGGAGGGGATTCACCCCTCCACTTT | CASSSTGGDSPLHF
TRBJ2-4 | . | TRBV2 | few | TGTGCCAGCAGTGAAGCGCTTGGACTCTGGATGGAAAACATTCAGTACTTC | CASSEALGLWMENIQYF
TRBJ2-1 | . | TRBV9 | . | TGTGCCAGCAGCGTAGAGGAGGGCCCCAATGAGCAGTTCTTC | CASSVEEGPNEQFF
TRBJ1-5 | . | TRBV6-5 | many | TGTGCCAGCAGTTCCCTGGGGGAGCGGAATCAGCCCCAGCATTTT | CASSSLGERNQPQHF
TRBJ1-1 | TRBD1 | TRBV7-2 | . | TGTGCCAGCAGCGGGAACAGGGGCCCGAACACTGAAGCTTTCTTT | CASSGNRGPNTEAFF
TRBJ1-2 | . | TRBV28 | . | TGTGCCACTCTTATGGGGGGCTGGACTAACTATGGCTACACCTTC | CATLMGGWTNYGYTF
TRBJ2-1 | TRBD2 | TRBV15 | . | TGTGCCACCAGCAGAGATTATGCGGGGGGCTCAGATGAGCAGTTCTTC | CATSRDYAGGSDEQFF
TRBJ1-1 | . | TRBV7-9 | . | TGTGCCAGCAGCTTACTACAGAACACTGAAGCTTTCTTT | CASSLLQNTEAFF
TRBJ2-5 | . | TRBV7-2 | . | TGTGCCAGCAGCTTATACGGGGCCCCACAAGAGACCCAGTACTTC | CASSLYGAPQETQYF
TRBJ1-6 | TRBD1 | TRBV25-1 | . | TGTGCTTCAAAAGGCGTTGATACAGGGGCACCCCTCCACTTT | CASKGVDTGAPLHF
TRBJ1-1 | . | TRBV28 | few | TGTGCCAGCAGTTTGTACATGAACACTGAAGCTTTCTTT | CASSLYMNTEAFF
TRBJ1-5 | . | TRBV10-3 | . | TGTGCCATCGACGCAGGGAAAAATCAGCCCCAGCATTTT | CAIDAGKNQPQHF
TRBJ2-1 | TRBD1 | TRBV30 | once | TGTGCCTGGAGTGGGGACAGGAGAAATAACAATGAGCAGTTCTTC | CAWSGDRRNNNEQFF
TRBJ2-2 | TRBD1 | TRBV28 | . | TGTGCCAGCAGTCCCCCGGGACAGCGCACCGGGGAGCTGTTTTTT | CASSPPGQRTGELFF
TRBJ2-7 | . | TRBV19 | . | TGTGCCAGTAGTACACGAGGGGATGAGCAGTACTTC | CASSTRGDEQYF
TRBJ1-2 | . | TRBV4-3 | . | TGCGCCAGCAGCCAAGAAATGGCAACAGGTGGAGAGTATGGCTACACCTTC | CASSQEMATGGEYGYTF
TRBJ1-4 | . | TRBV7-6 | . | TGTGCCAGCAGCGCTAAGTCCCCAACTAATGAAAAACTGTTTTTT | CASSAKSPTNEKLFF
TRBJ2-5 | TRBD2 | TRBV7-9 | . | TGTGCCAGCATGCGGGGAAAAGGACTAGCTTTAGAGGAGACCCAGTACTTC | CASMRGKGLALEETQYF
TRBJ2-5 | . | TRBV4-3 | . | TGCGCCAGCAGCCAAGATTGGACAGTTACAGGAGAGACCCAGTACTTC | CASSQDWTVTGETQYF
TRBJ2-1 | TRBD1 | TRBV29-1 | . | TGCAGCGGGGGGACAGTCGACAATGAGCAGTTCTTC | CSGGTVDNEQFF
TRBJ1-1 | . | TRBV29-1 | few | TGCAGCGTTGCTAACACTGAAGCTTTCTTT | CSVANTEAFF
TRBJ2-3 | TRBD1 | TRBV19 | . | TGTGCCAGTAGTATACAGGGGGCTGTAGCCGCAGATACGCAGTATTTT | CASSIQGAVAADTQYF
TRBJ2-7 | TRBD2 | TRBV7-2 | . | TGTGCCAGCAGCTTAGGGGTTGCGGGGGTCGAGCAGTACTTC | CASSLGVAGVEQYF
TRBJ1-1 | . | TRBV19 | many | TGTGCCAGTAGTACCGAATGGAACACTGAAGCTTTCTTT | CASSTEWNTEAFF
TRBJ2-7 | . | TRBV7-6 | . | TGTGCCAGCAGCTTATCAACGACCGCTCCCGGGACCGATCCCTACGAGCAGTACTTC | CASSLSTTAPGTDPYEQYF
TRBJ1-4 | . | TRBV5-5 | . | TGTGCCAGCAGCTTTGGTGTAGGGGATAATGAAAAACTGTTTTTT | CASSFGVGDNEKLFF
TRBJ2-1 | . | TRBV6-4 | . | TGTGCCAGCAGTGACTCGTGGCAGCACAATGAGCAGTTCTTC | CASSDSWQHNEQFF